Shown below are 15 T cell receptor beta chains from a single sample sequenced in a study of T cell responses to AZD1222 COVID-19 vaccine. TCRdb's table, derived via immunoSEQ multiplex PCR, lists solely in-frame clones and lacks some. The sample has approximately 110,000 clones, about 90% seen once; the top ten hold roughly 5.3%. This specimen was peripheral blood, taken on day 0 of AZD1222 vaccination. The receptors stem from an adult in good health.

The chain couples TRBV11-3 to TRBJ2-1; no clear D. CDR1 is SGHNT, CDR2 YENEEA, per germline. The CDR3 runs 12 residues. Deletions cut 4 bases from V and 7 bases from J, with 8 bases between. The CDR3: CASSSTNNEQFF. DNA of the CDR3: TGTGCCAGCAGCTCCACTAATAATGAGCAGTTCTTC.

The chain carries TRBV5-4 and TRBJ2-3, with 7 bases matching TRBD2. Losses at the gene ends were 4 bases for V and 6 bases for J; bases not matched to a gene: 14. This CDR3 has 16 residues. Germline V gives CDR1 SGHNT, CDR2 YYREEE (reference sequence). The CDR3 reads CASSPRTGRQLDTQYF. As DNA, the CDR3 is TGTGCCAGCAGCCCCCGTACCGGGAGGCAATTGGATACGCAGTATTTT.

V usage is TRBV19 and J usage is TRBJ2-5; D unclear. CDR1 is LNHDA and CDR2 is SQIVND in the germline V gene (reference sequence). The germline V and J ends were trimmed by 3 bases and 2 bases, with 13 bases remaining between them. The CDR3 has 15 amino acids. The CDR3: CASSMSGHDQETQYF. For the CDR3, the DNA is TGTGCCAGTAGTATGTCCGGGCACGATCAAGAGACCCAGTACTTC.

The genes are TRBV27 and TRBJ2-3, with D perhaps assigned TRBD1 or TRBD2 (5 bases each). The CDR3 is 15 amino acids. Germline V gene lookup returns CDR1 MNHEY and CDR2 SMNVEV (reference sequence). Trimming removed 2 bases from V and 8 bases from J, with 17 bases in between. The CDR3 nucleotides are TGTGCCAGCAGTTTAACCCTTGCGACGGGGCCTACGCAGTATTTT. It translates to CASSLTLATGPTQYF.

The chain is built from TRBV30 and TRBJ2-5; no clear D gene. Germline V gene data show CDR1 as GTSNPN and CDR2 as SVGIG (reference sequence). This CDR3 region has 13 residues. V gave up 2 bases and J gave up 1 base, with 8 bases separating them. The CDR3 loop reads CAWSLGIQETQYF. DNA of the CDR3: TGTGCCTGGAGTCTAGGGATCCAAGAGACCCAGTACTTC. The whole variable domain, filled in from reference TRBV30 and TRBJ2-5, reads SQTIHQWPATLVQPVGSPLSLECTVEGTSNPNLYWYRQAAGRGLQLLFYSVGIGQISSEVPQNLSASRPQDRQFILSSKKLLLSDSGFYLCAWSLGIQETQYFGPGTRLLVL.

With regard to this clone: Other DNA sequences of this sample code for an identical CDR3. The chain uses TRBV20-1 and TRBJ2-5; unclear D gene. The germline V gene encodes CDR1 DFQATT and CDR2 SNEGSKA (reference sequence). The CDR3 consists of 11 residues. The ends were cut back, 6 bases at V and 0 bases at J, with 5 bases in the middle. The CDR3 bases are TGCAGTGCGGAACACCAAGAGACCCAGTACTTC. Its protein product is CSAEHQETQYF.

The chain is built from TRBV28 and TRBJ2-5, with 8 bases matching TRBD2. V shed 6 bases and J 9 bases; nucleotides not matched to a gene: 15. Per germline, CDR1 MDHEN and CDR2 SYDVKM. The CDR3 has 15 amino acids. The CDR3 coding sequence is TGTGCCAGCAGCACCGGGACTAGGGGCGTCGGGGCCCAGTACTTC. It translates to CASSTGTRGVGAQYF.

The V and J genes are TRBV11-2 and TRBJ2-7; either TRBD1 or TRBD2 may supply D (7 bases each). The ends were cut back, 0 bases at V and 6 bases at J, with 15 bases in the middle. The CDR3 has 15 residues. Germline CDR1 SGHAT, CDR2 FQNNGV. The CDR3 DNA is TGTGCCAGCAGCTTAGATCGGGCAGGGGGGGGCGAGCAGTACTTC. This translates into CASSLDRAGGGEQYF.

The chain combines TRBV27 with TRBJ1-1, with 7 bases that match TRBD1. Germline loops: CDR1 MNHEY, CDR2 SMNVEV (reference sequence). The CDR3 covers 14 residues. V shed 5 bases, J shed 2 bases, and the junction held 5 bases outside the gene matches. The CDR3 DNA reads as TGTGCCAGCAGTGTTTACAGGGGAAACACTGAAGCTTTCTTT. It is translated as CASSVYRGNTEAFF.

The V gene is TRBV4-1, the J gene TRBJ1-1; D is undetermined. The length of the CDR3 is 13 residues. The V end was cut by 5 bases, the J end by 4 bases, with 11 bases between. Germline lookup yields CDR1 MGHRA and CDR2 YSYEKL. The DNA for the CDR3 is TGCGCCAGCAGCGGCCCAGGACGCACTGAAGCTTTCTTT. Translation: CASSGPGRTEAFF.

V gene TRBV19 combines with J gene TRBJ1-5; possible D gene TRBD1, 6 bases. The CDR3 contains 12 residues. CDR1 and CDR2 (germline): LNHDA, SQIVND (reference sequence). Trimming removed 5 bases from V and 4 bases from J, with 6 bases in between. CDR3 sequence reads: CASSDRNQPQHF. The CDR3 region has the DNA TGTGCCAGTAGTGACAGGAATCAGCCCCAGCATTTT.

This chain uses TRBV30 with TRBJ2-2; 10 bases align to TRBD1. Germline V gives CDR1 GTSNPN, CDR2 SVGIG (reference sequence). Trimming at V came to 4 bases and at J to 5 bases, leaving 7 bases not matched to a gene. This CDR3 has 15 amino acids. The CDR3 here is CAWTGTGDETGELFF. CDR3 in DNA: TGTGCCTGGACAGGGACAGGGGACGAGACCGGGGAGCTGTTTTTT.

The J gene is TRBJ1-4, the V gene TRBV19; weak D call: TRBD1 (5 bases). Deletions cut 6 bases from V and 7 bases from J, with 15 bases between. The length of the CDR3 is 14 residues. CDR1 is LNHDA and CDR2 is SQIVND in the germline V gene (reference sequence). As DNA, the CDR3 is TGTGCCAGTAGGACCCTGGGGCTGGGTGAAAAACTGTTTTTT. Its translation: CASRTLGLGEKLFF.

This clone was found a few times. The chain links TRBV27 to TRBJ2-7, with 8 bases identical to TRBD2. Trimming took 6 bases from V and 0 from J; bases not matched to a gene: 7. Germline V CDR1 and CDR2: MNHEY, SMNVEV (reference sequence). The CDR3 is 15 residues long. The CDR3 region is CASRPGGDPSYEQYF. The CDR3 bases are TGTGCCAGCAGACCCGGGGGGGATCCCTCCTACGAGCAGTACTTC.

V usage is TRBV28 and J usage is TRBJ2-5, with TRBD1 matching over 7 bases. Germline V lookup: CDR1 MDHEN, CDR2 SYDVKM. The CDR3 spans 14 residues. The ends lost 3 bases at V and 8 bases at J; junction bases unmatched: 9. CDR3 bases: TGTGCCAGCAGTTTTGGGGGACAGAGAAGAACCCAGTACTTC. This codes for CASSFGGQRRTQYF.